This TCR beta chain was sequenced for a study of T cells in Graves' hyperthyroidism and ophthalmopathy. This clonotype was counted ten times or more. Uncontrolled infection, other autoimmune disease, pregnancy or lactation barred patients from enrollment. TCR beta CDR3 region amplification was performed from RNA transcripts. HTBI primers drove first-round RT-PCR of the TCR CDR3. TCRdb passed the multiplex PCR reads through MiXCR, listing each CDR3 protein once. The repertoire holds a few hundred thousand distinct CDR3 sequences, around 16% seen once, with 2.5% to 4% in the top ten. This CDR3 has 16 amino acids. CDR1 is MDHEN, CDR2 SYDVKM, per germline. Losses at the gene ends were 4 bases for V and 0 bases for J; bases not matched to a gene: 9.

This TCR derives from a woman in her 40s with Graves' ophthalmopathy. Sequencing was performed on blood. This chain joins TRBV28 and TRBJ2-7; TRBD2 aligns across 7 bases. This CDR3 reads CASSSLGGTSSYEQYF. CDR3 DNA sequence: TGTGCCAGCAGTTCACTCGGGGGGACCAGCTCCTACGAGCAGTACTTC.